This entry lists 10 T cell receptor beta chains sequenced from one sample in a study of T-cell memory formation after mild COVID-19. One entry per CDR3 protein results from TCRdb running MiXCR on the 5' RACE reads. The table lists 300,000 to 350,000 distinct CDR3 sequences, approximately 19% of them singletons. Sequences were obtained from PBMCs or a T cell subset sorted from them (not recorded which). The source of these receptors is a young man who had mild COVID-19 (a few samples of this study predate the infection). Cell type and time point are not known.

CDR3 nucleotides: TGTGCCAGCAGTGGACGCAACCCCACCACTGAAGCTTTCTTT. It codes for CASSGRNPTTEAFF. The chain links TRBV6-1 to TRBJ1-1; D not resolved. V lost 4 bases and J 4 bases, leaving 13 bases between the germline ends. Germline values: CDR1 MNHNS, CDR2 SASEGT. The CDR3 totals 14 residues.

The chain combines TRBV9 with TRBJ1-1; D possibly corresponds to TRBD1 (6 bases). The CDR3 is 13 residues long. The germline V and J ends were trimmed by 3 bases and 3 bases, with 9 bases remaining between them. Germline CDR1 is SGDLS and CDR2 is YYNGEE. This CDR3 reads CASSGRGDTEAFF. In nucleotides, the CDR3 is TGTGCCAGCAGCGGCAGGGGTGACACTGAAGCTTTCTTT.

This clonotype has only a few counts. V is TRBV5-6 and J is TRBJ1-6, with D unclear. V lost 2 bases and J lost 7, with 10 bases in between. This CDR3 spans 14 amino acids. Per germline, CDR1 SGHDT and CDR2 YYEEEE. The CDR3 nucleotides are TGTGCCAGCAGCTTCGCGGTTTGGAATTCACCCCTCCACTTT. It specifies CASSFAVWNSPLHF.

This chain uses TRBV6-2 or TRBV6-3 with TRBJ2-2, with TRBD1 matching over 8 bases. Germline CDR1 and CDR2: MNHEY and SVGEGT. V was pared by 4 bases and J by 5 bases, with 9 bases of the junction left unmatched. The CDR3 totals 16 residues. The CDR3 loop reads CASSWWDRSITGELFF. The CDR3 DNA reads as TGTGCCAGCAGTTGGTGGGACAGGTCGATTACCGGGGAGCTGTTTTTT.

The chain couples TRBV7-2 to TRBJ2-1; possibly TRBD1 for D (5 bases). With 2 bases removed from V and 8 bases from J, the gap between germline ends came to 16 bases. The CDR3 spans 15 residues. Germline V gene lookup returns CDR1 SGHTA and CDR2 FQGNSA. CDR3 protein: CASSLLIRGWDEQFF. The DNA for the CDR3 is TGTGCCAGCAGCTTATTGATTAGGGGATGGGATGAGCAGTTCTTC.

The chain uses TRBV20-1 and TRBJ2-2, with 12 bases lining up with TRBD2. V was clipped by 3 bases and J by 2 bases; unmatched bases: 7. This CDR3 contains 17 residues. In germline, CDR1 is DFQATT, CDR2 SNEGSKA (reference sequence). The CDR3 DNA reads as TGCAGTGCTAGTGCCCCGGGACTAGCGGGTAACACCGGGGAGCTGTTTTTT. Translated: CSASAPGLAGNTGELFF.

The chain uses TRBV5-1 and TRBJ1-3; 7 nucleotides match TRBD1. The CDR3 sequence is 16 residues long. The germline V gene encodes CDR1 SGHRS and CDR2 YFSETQ. Trimming took 4 bases from V and 0 from J; bases not matched to a gene: 7. In nucleotides, the CDR3 is TGCGCCAGCAGCCTGGGACAGCCAAGCTCTGGAAACACCATATATTTT. It encodes CASSLGQPSSGNTIYF.

The chain links TRBV10-3 to TRBJ1-1; D gene unclear. The V gene's germline CDR1 is ENHRY and CDR2 SYGVKD. V gave up 2 bases and J gave up 7 bases, with 8 bases separating them. The length of the CDR3 is 12 residues. For the CDR3, the DNA is TGTGCCATCAGTGAGCCGGGATTTGAAGCTTTCTTT. Translated: CAISEPGFEAFF.

Only a few counts were recorded for this clonotype. This sequence joins TRBV5-5 and TRBJ2-5; D possibly corresponds to TRBD1 (6 bases). The CDR3 is 14 residues long. Deletions cut 5 bases from V and 5 bases from J, with 16 bases between. Looked up from germline, CDR1 is SGHKS and CDR2 is YYEKEE (reference sequence). The DNA of the CDR3 is TGTGCCAGCAGTCCTTTGGGGGCCGGGGAGACCCAGTACTTC. Translating it yields CASSPLGAGETQYF.

The rearrangement links TRBV7-6 to TRBJ2-3; 8 nucleotides line up with TRBD1. Per germline, CDR1 SGHVS and CDR2 FNYEAQ. The CDR3 is 16 amino acids. J gave up 1 base and V 1 base, and 4 bases lay outside the gene matches. The CDR3 nucleotides read TGTGCCAGCAGCTTAGTGACAGGGGTCCGCACAGATACGCAGTATTTT. It specifies CASSLVTGVRTDTQYF.